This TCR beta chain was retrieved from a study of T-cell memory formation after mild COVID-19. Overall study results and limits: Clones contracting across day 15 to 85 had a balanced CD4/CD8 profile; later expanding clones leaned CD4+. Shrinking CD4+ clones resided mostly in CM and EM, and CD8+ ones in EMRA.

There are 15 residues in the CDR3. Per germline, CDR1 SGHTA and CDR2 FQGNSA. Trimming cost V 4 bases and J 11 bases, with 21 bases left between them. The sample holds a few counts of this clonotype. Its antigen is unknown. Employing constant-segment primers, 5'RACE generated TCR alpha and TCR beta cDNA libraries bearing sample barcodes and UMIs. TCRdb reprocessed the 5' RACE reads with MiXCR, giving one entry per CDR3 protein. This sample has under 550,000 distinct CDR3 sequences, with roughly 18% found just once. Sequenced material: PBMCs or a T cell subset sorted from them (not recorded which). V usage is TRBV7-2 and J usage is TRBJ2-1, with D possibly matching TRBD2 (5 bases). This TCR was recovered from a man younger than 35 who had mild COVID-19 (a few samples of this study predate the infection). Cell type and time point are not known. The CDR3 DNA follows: TGTGCCAGCAGCTCCCATCGGGATTTACCACCCAAGCAGTTCTTC. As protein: CASSSHRDLPPKQFF.